This T cell receptor (beta chain) was found in a study of cytomegalovirus exposure and HLA in healthy donors. Findings and limits, study-wide: Immune exposure information available was restricted to CMV serostatus.

Primers: 60 Vbeta forward and 13 Jbeta reverse. Here immunoSEQ multiplex PCR was the method, and the copy in TCRdb shows in-frame clones only, minus some. Of about 52,000 clones in the sample, around three fifths were seen once. As regards this clone: Its specificity is not known.

Trimming took 1 base from V and 2 from J, leaving 12 bases between them. This CDR3 has 16 amino acids. Looked up from germline, CDR1 is KGHSH and CDR2 is LQKENI. The source is a human donor in good health. The genes are TRBV18 and TRBJ1-5; D is uncertain. The sequenced sample was PBMCs. The CDR3 here is CASSPQDPEGNQPQHF. The CDR3 nucleotides read TGTGCCAGCTCACCACAGGACCCGGAGGGCAATCAGCCCCAGCATTTT.